Listed here are 23 T cell receptor beta chains from one sample, sequenced in a study of blood T cell repertoires in COVID-19. Libraries were prepared by immunoSEQ multiplex PCR; TCRdb keeps only in-frame clonotypes and omits some of them. This sample has about 250,000 clones, with roughly 82% found just once. The sample comprised peripheral blood. The receptors were sampled from a woman aged 70-85 years with acute or convalescent COVID-19.

The genes are TRBV28 and TRBJ1-5, with unresolved D. This CDR3 region has 12 residues. V was shortened by 7 bases and J by 5 bases, with 9 bases between the two germline ends. Per the germline V gene, CDR1 is MDHEN and CDR2 is SYDVKM. The CDR3 is CASTDYDQPQHF. The CDR3 coding sequence is TGTGCCAGCACCGACTATGATCAGCCCCAGCATTTT.

J is TRBJ2-3 and V is TRBV6-5; D is perhaps TRBD1 (5 bases). The germline V gene has CDR1 MNHEY and CDR2 SVGAGI. Trimming shortened V by 2 bases and J by 4 bases, and 10 bases separated the two germline ends. The CDR3 sequence is 14 residues long. The CDR3, as DNA: TGTGCCAGCAGTTACGCAGGGCCCGCAGATACGCAGTATTTT. Protein sequence: CASSYAGPADTQYF.

This clone appeared once. The J gene is TRBJ2-1, the V gene TRBV28; D is perhaps TRBD1 (5 bases). Between the trimmed V and J ends, which lost 5 bases and 4 bases, there was a span of 21 bases. The CDR3 is 17 amino acids. Germline CDR1 MDHEN, CDR2 SYDVKM. CDR3 nucleotide sequence: TGTGCCAGCAGTCTCATCGATCTGGGGCTAAAATACAATGAGCAGTTCTTC. Translated: CASSLIDLGLKYNEQFF.

V usage is TRBV4-3 and J usage is TRBJ1-3; TRBD1 is a possible D gene (6 bases). Germline V gene sequence: CDR1 LGHNA, CDR2 YSLEER. CDR3 length: 15 residues. Trimming left V 3 bases short and J 0 bases short, with 9 bases between. This CDR3 reads CASSHIGGSGNTIYF. As DNA, the CDR3 is TGCGCCAGCAGCCATATAGGGGGCTCTGGAAACACCATATATTTT.

The genes are TRBV11-3 and TRBJ2-1; D gene ambiguous. V shed 5 bases and J shed 7 bases, with 9 bases lying between them. The CDR3 is 12 residues long. The V gene's germline CDR1 is SGHNT and CDR2 YENEEA. The CDR3 coding sequence is TGTGCCAGCAGCGCTTACAAAAATGAGCAGTTCTTC. This codes for CASSAYKNEQFF.

The chain uses TRBV4-3 and TRBJ2-2, with D tentatively TRBD2 (5 bases). Germline-derived CDR1 and CDR2 are LGHNA and YSLEER. V was clipped by 0 bases and J by 7 bases, with 12 bases between them. The CDR3 sequence is 15 residues long. The CDR3 loop reads CASSQEFGEGGELFF. DNA for the CDR3: TGCGCCAGCAGCCAAGAGTTCGGAGAGGGCGGGGAGCTGTTTTTT.

This chain uses TRBV10-3 with TRBJ2-1, with 8 bases lining up with TRBD2. This CDR3 region has 11 residues. Germline CDR1 reads ENHRY; CDR2 reads SYGVKD. The V and J ends lost 11 bases and 15 bases, in that order; junction bases with no gene match: 12. CDR3 sequence reads: CAAQTGGYRFF. CDR3 sequence (DNA): TGTGCCGCCCAGACGGGAGGGTATAGGTTCTTC.

This chain links TRBV2 with TRBJ1-5; maybe TRBD1 (5 bases). V was trimmed by 3 bases and J by 3 bases, leaving 18 bases between them. Per the germline V gene, CDR1 is SNHLY and CDR2 is FYNNEI. This CDR3 has 17 residues. CDR3 bases: TGTGCCAGCAGTGACGCCAGGGCGCCTGGGGTCAATCAGCCCCAGCATTTT. This sequence encodes CASSDARAPGVNQPQHF.

This clone has more than one count but fewer than ten. The chain combines TRBV10-1 with TRBJ2-7; TRBD1 agrees at 8 bases. Germline lookup yields CDR1 WNHNN and CDR2 SYGVQD (reference sequence). This CDR3 has 14 amino acids. Germline trimming cut 10 bases from V and 3 bases from J; bases unmatched to any gene: 11. This CDR3 is CANTNPTGVYEQYF. CDR3 sequence (DNA): TGCGCCAATACAAACCCGACAGGGGTCTACGAGCAGTACTTC.

The chain employs TRBV6-6 and TRBJ1-3; D is possibly TRBD1 (5 bases). Trimming removed 5 bases from V and 0 bases from J, with 17 bases in between. The CDR3 has 17 residues. Per germline, CDR1 MNHNY and CDR2 SVGAGI (reference sequence). The CDR3 coding sequence is TGTGCCAGCAGTCAACGACGGGGGGACTTCTCTGGAAACACCATATATTTT. Translation: CASSQRRGDFSGNTIYF.

The chain uses TRBV28 and TRBJ1-6; D gene uncertain. This CDR3 contains 12 residues. Trimming left V 5 bases short and J 17 bases short, with 16 bases between. Germline CDR1 MDHEN, CDR2 SYDVKM. This CDR3 reads CASSRRTPLFHF. The CDR3 region has the DNA TGTGCCAGCAGTCGTCGAACACCTCTTTTCCACTTT.

V usage is TRBV28 and J usage is TRBJ1-1; D ambiguous. The CDR3 has 13 amino acids. Trimming left V 8 bases short and J 1 base short, with 11 bases between. The germline CDR1 and CDR2 sequences are MDHEN and SYDVKM. The CDR3: CASLMEGNTEAFF. DNA for the CDR3: TGTGCCAGCCTGATGGAGGGGAACACTGAAGCTTTCTTT.

The CDR3 DNA reads TGTGCCAGCAGCCAACCAGGGTTGGGGGGGTACACCGGGGAGCTGTTTTTT. Translation gives CASSQPGLGGYTGELFF. This chain links TRBV3-1 (or the pseudogene TRBV3-2) with TRBJ2-2; the match to TRBD2 covers 7 bases. The germline V gene encodes CDR1 LGHDT and CDR2 YNNKEL (reference sequence). The CDR3 is made up of 17 amino acids. V lost 2 bases, J lost 3 bases, and 9 bases stayed unmatched.

This sequence joins TRBV15 and TRBJ2-7; TRBD1 is a possible D gene (6 bases). V lost 1 base and J 1 base, leaving 11 bases between the germline ends. Germline values: CDR1 LNHNV, CDR2 YYDKDF (reference sequence). The CDR3 covers 15 residues. Here the CDR3 reads CATSRVGTRSYEQYF. The CDR3 DNA follows: TGTGCCACCAGCAGAGTTGGGACAAGATCCTACGAGCAGTACTTC.

This sequence joins TRBV12-3 or TRBV12-4 and TRBJ1-1; 7 bases are a match to TRBD1. J was trimmed by 9 bases and V by 4 bases; bases with no gene match: 8. The CDR3 loop spans 13 amino acids. The DNA of the CDR3 is TGTGCCAGCAGTTCCCGACAGGGTGCTCAAGCTTTCTTT. Its protein product is CASSSRQGAQAFF.

This rearrangement joins TRBV29-1 to TRBJ2-4; TRBD1 matches at 8 bases. The CDR3 totals 16 residues. Germline CDR1 SQVTM, CDR2 ANQGSEA. The trim removed 1 base at V and 4 bases at J, leaving 9 bases unmatched. CDR3 sequence: CSVEVGYRQGKNIQYF. The CDR3 DNA sequence: TGCAGCGTTGAAGTAGGGTACAGACAGGGGAAAAACATTCAGTACTTC.

The V call is TRBV6-2 or TRBV6-3, the J call TRBJ2-1, with 7 bases matching TRBD2. CDR1 is MNHEY and CDR2 is SVGEGT in the germline V gene. The CDR3 totals 16 residues. Trimming at V came to 5 bases and at J to 7 bases, leaving 14 bases not matched to a gene. Here the CDR3 reads CASSRDPSGLRNEQFF. DNA of the CDR3: TGTGCCAGCAGTCGGGATCCTAGCGGATTGAGGAATGAGCAGTTCTTC.

The chain is built from TRBV5-8 and TRBJ1-3, with D tentatively TRBD1 (5 bases). CDR1 is SGHTS and CDR2 is YDEGEE in the germline V gene. Trimming pared 1 base from V and 0 bases from J, leaving 23 bases between. This CDR3 has 20 residues. The CDR3 nucleotides are TGTGCCAGCAGCTTGTTTTGGGGCACGGTGAGGTCGAGCTCTGGAAACACCATATATTTT. Protein: CASSLFWGTVRSSSGNTIYF.

V is TRBV5-4 and J is TRBJ2-5; D is undetermined. This CDR3 region has 14 residues. The germline V gene has CDR1 SGHNT and CDR2 YYREEE (reference sequence). V lost 2 bases to trimming and J lost 2 bases, with 10 bases between them. The CDR3 is CASSFSTGQETQYF. For the CDR3, the DNA is TGTGCCAGCAGCTTTTCAACGGGTCAAGAGACCCAGTACTTC.

In its sample, this clone was seen once. This rearrangement joins TRBV5-3 to TRBJ2-3; 8 nucleotides line up with TRBD2. TRBV5-3 is flagged as an ORF with uncertain function. J was trimmed by 1 base and V by 5 bases; bases with no gene match: 9. CDR3 length equals 16 residues. CDR3 sequence: CARSRHAGGCTDTQYF. The DNA of the CDR3 is TGTGCCAGAAGTCGTCACGCGGGGGGTTGCACAGATACGCAGTATTTT.

This clone was counted once. The sample holds other DNA sequences that translate to the same CDR3. The rearrangement joins TRBV5-1 to TRBJ1-2; TRBD1 matches 7 bases. This CDR3 is 14 amino acids long. Germline CDR1 is SGHRS and CDR2 is YFSETQ. The V and J ends lost 0 bases and 3 bases, in that order; junction bases with no gene match: 2. CDR3 residues: CASSLGQGDYGYTF. CDR3 DNA: TGCGCCAGCAGCTTGGGACAGGGAGACTATGGCTACACCTTC.

V is TRBV7-8 and J is TRBJ1-6; the D gene is possibly TRBD1 (6 bases). The CDR3 has 15 amino acids. Germline CDR1 reads SGHVS; CDR2 reads FQNEAQ. Trimming took 1 base from V and 7 from J, leaving 11 bases between them. CDR3: CASSLVRQGNSPLHF. CDR3 sequence (DNA): TGTGCCAGCAGCTTAGTTAGGCAGGGGAATTCACCCCTCCACTTT.

CDR3 sequence: CASSATSGGLSTYEQYF. The CDR3 nucleotides read TGTGCCAGCAGCGCGACTAGCGGGGGCCTCTCAACCTACGAGCAGTACTTC. The J gene is TRBJ2-7, the V gene TRBV5-6; 12 bases match TRBD2. The length of the CDR3 is 17 residues. Trimming took 4 bases from V and 2 from J; bases not matched to a gene: 10. CDR1 and CDR2 (germline): SGHDT, YYEEEE.